Following are 28 T cell receptor beta chains from one sample sequenced in a study of radiation and T cells in renal cell carcinoma. Time point denoted: baseline pretreatment blood. This sample's treatment: 15 Gy SBRT to primary tumor, nephrectomy 4 weeks later. Libraries were prepared by immunoSEQ multiplex PCR; TCRdb keeps only in-frame clonotypes and omits some of them. The sample holds about 130,000 clones; about 88% are singletons and the top ten take 12%. The source material was blood, sampled from a patient whose treatment included radiotherapy and nephrectomy. These receptor sequences come from a woman aged 50 to 60 with renal cell carcinoma.

V and J are TRBV4-2 and TRBJ1-2, with 9 positions matching TRBD1. Unmatched junction bases numbered 1, after V lost 6 bases and J lost 2 bases. The CDR3 sequence is 13 residues long. Germline V lookup: CDR1 LGHNA, CDR2 YNFKEQ. The CDR3 bases are TGTGCCAGCAGACAGGGGGCGAACTATGGCTACACCTTC. Its protein product is CASRQGANYGYTF.

On this clone: The junction departs from the called germline gene at one end, perhaps through a read error. DNA of the CDR3: TGTGCCAGCAGCTCAGCAACTAACGATGGCTACACCTTC. It specifies CASSSATNDGYTF. The chain joins TRBV5-4 to TRBJ1-2; D is ambiguous. Germline V gives CDR1 SGHNT, CDR2 YYREEE (reference sequence). This CDR3 spans 13 amino acids.

This clone was seen a single time. The genes are TRBV7-3 and TRBJ2-3; 14 nucleotides match TRBD2. Germline trimming cut 4 bases from V and 6 bases from J; bases unmatched to any gene: 18. The CDR3 has 20 amino acids. The germline CDR1 and CDR2 sequences are SGHTA and FQGTGA. The CDR3 coding sequence is TGTGCCAGCAGCTCAGGACTAGCGGGGGGCCTGCTGACCTCAGGGGATACGCAGTATTTT. Its protein is CASSSGLAGGLLTSGDTQYF. Looking up the rest from reference TRBV7-3 and TRBJ2-3 gives the full variable domain: GAGVSQTPSNKVTEKGKYVELRCDPISGHTALYWYRQSLGQGPEFLIYFQGTGAADDSGLPNDRFFAVRPEGSVSTLKIQRTERGDSAVYLCASSSGLAGGLLTSGDTQYFGPGTRLTVL.

The chain carries TRBV6-4 and TRBJ1-3; TRBD1 might be the D (5 bases). The V and J ends lost 8 bases and 4 bases respectively, with 18 bases between them. Per the germline V gene, CDR1 is MRHNA and CDR2 is SNTAGT. The CDR3 is made up of 15 amino acids. The CDR3 loop is CASLGQGRKGNTIYF. The CDR3 nucleotides are TGTGCCAGCCTGGGTCAGGGAAGAAAGGGAAACACCATATATTTT.

The chain has TRBV6-5 and TRBJ1-5; 8 bases are a match to TRBD1. Germline V gene sequence: CDR1 MNHEY, CDR2 SVGAGI. There are 14 residues in the CDR3. V dropped 5 bases and J dropped 1; count of bases not matched to a gene: 1. CDR3 sequence (DNA): TGTGCCAGCAGTGACAGGGGAAGCAATCAGCCCCAGCATTTT. As protein: CASSDRGSNQPQHF.

This chain joins TRBV19 and TRBJ1-5; unclear D gene. The CDR3 loop spans 13 amino acids. Between the trimmed V and J ends, which lost 9 bases and 5 bases, there was a span of 14 bases. Germline CDR1 reads LNHDA; CDR2 reads SQIVND (reference sequence). In DNA, the CDR3 is TGTGCCAGCCACCGACTGGGCGATCAGCCCCAGCATTTT. As protein: CASHRLGDQPQHF.

The V call is TRBV28, the J call TRBJ1-5; 9 bases agree with TRBD1. This CDR3 is 15 amino acids long. The ends lost 1 base at V and 8 bases at J; junction bases unmatched: 6. Per germline, CDR1 MDHEN and CDR2 SYDVKM. For the CDR3, the DNA is TGTGCCAGCAGTTTATTTACAGGGGGCTCGAAGCCCCAGCATTTT. Protein product: CASSLFTGGSKPQHF.

The gene calls are TRBV5-6 and TRBJ1-1, with D possibly matching TRBD1 (5 bases). Germline V gene sequence: CDR1 SGHDT, CDR2 YYEEEE. The V and J ends lost 3 bases and 2 bases respectively, with 8 bases between them. This CDR3 spans 13 amino acids. CDR3 residues: CASSWGLNTEAFF. CDR3 sequence (DNA): TGTGCCAGCAGCTGGGGACTTAACACTGAAGCTTTCTTT.

This clone was detected only once. The V call is TRBV5-4, the J call TRBJ2-2, with D unresolved. The CDR3 totals 13 residues. Germline CDR1 and CDR2: SGHNT and YYREEE (reference sequence). V lost 4 bases and J lost 7, with 11 bases in between. For the CDR3, the DNA is TGTGCCAGCAGCCCCGTGCTCCGCGGGGAGCTGTTTTTT. Protein product: CASSPVLRGELFF.

This chain connects TRBV9 to TRBJ1-2; 7 nucleotides agree with TRBD1. This CDR3 spans 14 amino acids. V lost 0 bases, J lost 1 base, and 0 bases stayed unmatched. CDR1 is SGDLS, CDR2 YYNGEE, per germline. The CDR3 nucleotides are TGTGCCAGCAGCGTAGACAGGGGTAACTATGGCTACACCTTC. Encoded protein: CASSVDRGNYGYTF.

V and J are TRBV10-3 and TRBJ2-3; D may match TRBD1 or TRBD2 (5 bases each). This CDR3 comprises 13 residues. V was trimmed by 11 bases and J by 2 bases, leaving 14 bases between them. Germline CDR1 and CDR2: ENHRY and SYGVKD. CDR3 nucleotide sequence: TGTGCCTCCCGGGACCCAGTCACAGATACGCAGTATTTT. It encodes CASRDPVTDTQYF.

The rearrangement uses TRBV7-8 and TRBJ2-5; a weak D match, TRBD1 (8 bases). V lost 4 bases and J lost 5, with 17 bases in between. Germline values: CDR1 SGHVS, CDR2 FQNEAQ. The CDR3 contains 15 residues. For the CDR3, the DNA is TGTGCCAGCAGCTCAGTACAGGGGGGGGCGGAGACCCAGTACTTC. Translation: CASSSVQGGAETQYF. Filled out from reference TRBV7-8 and TRBJ2-5, the complete variable domain reads GAGVSQSPRYKVAKRGQDVALRCDPISGHVSLFWYQQALGQGPEFLTYFQNEAQLDKSGLPSDRFFAERPEGSVSTLKIQRTQQEDSAVYLCASSSVQGGAETQYFGPGTRLLVL.

This clone has just a few counts. The chain links TRBV10-3 to TRBJ1-1; 10 bases line up with TRBD1. V lost 6 bases, J lost 4 bases, and 11 bases stayed unmatched. Per germline, CDR1 ENHRY and CDR2 SYGVKD. CDR3 length: 16 amino acids. This CDR3 is CAIRETGGSWLTEAFF. In DNA form, the CDR3 reads TGTGCCATCAGGGAGACAGGGGGCTCTTGGCTCACTGAAGCTTTCTTT.

V is TRBV7-2 and J is TRBJ2-1, with D possibly called TRBD1 or TRBD2 (5 bases each). CDR1 and CDR2 from the germline V gene are SGHTA and FQGNSA. Trimming removed 1 base from V and 4 bases from J, with 14 bases in between. The CDR3 sequence is 16 residues long. CDR3 sequence: CASSLGGRRGYNEQFF. The CDR3 DNA reads TGTGCCAGCAGCTTAGGGGGACGCCGAGGGTACAATGAGCAGTTCTTC.

This chain connects TRBV28 to TRBJ2-7; 9 bases are a match to TRBD1. CDR1 is MDHEN and CDR2 is SYDVKM in the germline V gene. V shed 6 bases and J 2 bases; nucleotides not matched to a gene: 8. The CDR3 runs to 15 residues. Written as DNA, the CDR3 is TGTGCCAGCAGCCCACGTTGGGACAGGGCCTACGAGCAGTACTTC. Its protein product is CASSPRWDRAYEQYF.

The chain joins TRBV15 to TRBJ2-5, with D hard to call. The V gene lost 3 bases and the J gene lost 9 bases, with 14 bases spanning the gap. The CDR3 is 13 amino acids. Germline CDR1 and CDR2: LNHNV and YYDKDF (reference sequence). The CDR3 loop is CATSSLPAMSQYF. CDR3 nucleotides: TGTGCCACCAGCAGTCTCCCTGCGATGTCCCAGTACTTC.

The rearrangement uses TRBV30 and TRBJ2-3; D is unresolved. The V gene lost 1 base and the J gene lost 1 base, with 3 bases spanning the gap. Per germline, CDR1 GTSNPN and CDR2 SVGIG (reference sequence). The CDR3 spans 12 residues. This chain's CDR3 is CAWSGGTDTQYF. CDR3 nucleotides: TGTGCCTGGAGTGGTGGCACAGATACGCAGTATTTT.

The gene calls are TRBV7-2 and TRBJ1-6, with a possible D match to TRBD1 (6 bases). V dropped 5 bases and J dropped 2 bases, with 13 bases sitting between them. This CDR3 is 16 amino acids long. CDR1 is SGHTA and CDR2 is FQGNSA in the germline V gene. The CDR3 reads CASSLLGGAYNSPLHF. In DNA, the CDR3 is TGTGCCAGCAGCCTCCTAGGGGGGGCCTATAATTCACCCCTCCACTTT.

V gene TRBV6-5 combines with J gene TRBJ2-1, with 8 bases that match TRBD2. The trim removed 7 bases at V and 8 bases at J, leaving 13 bases unmatched. This CDR3 spans 15 amino acids. The germline V gene encodes CDR1 MNHEY and CDR2 SVGAGI. CDR3 loop: CASKRTGTSLHEQFF. In nucleotides, the CDR3 is TGTGCCAGCAAAAGAACCGGGACTAGTCTCCATGAGCAGTTCTTC.

This clone was seen a single time. The chain carries TRBV7-2 and TRBJ2-3; the match to TRBD2 covers 8 bases. Per germline, CDR1 SGHTA and CDR2 FQGNSA. The CDR3 has 17 residues. V lost 6 bases to trimming and J lost 5 bases; unmatched junction nucleotides: 16. The DNA for the CDR3 is TGTGCCAGCAGGGATCGGCCTAACGGGGGGGCCGTAGATACGCAGTATTTT. Translated, it gives CASRDRPNGGAVDTQYF.

The V call is TRBV6-5, the J call TRBJ1-2; the D is unclear. Trimming stripped 2 bases from V and 3 bases from J, with 7 bases between. The length of the CDR3 is 13 residues. The germline V gene has CDR1 MNHEY and CDR2 SVGAGI. The CDR3, as DNA: TGTGCCAGCAGTTACGACGGACACTATGGCTACACCTTC. This encodes CASSYDGHYGYTF.

This rearrangement joins TRBV6-1 to TRBJ2-3, with 10 bases matching TRBD2. The CDR3 loop spans 15 amino acids. The germline gives CDR1 MNHNS, CDR2 SASEGT. Trimming at V came to 8 bases and at J to 3 bases, leaving 8 bases not matched to a gene. This CDR3 is CASFSGGGTTDTQYF. Here the CDR3 DNA reads TGTGCCAGCTTCAGCGGGGGGGGAACTACAGATACGCAGTATTTT.

The genes are TRBV6-5 and TRBJ2-1, with 8 bases lining up with TRBD2. From germline, CDR1 is MNHEY and CDR2 SVGAGI. This CDR3 is built from 13 residues. V lost 7 bases to trimming and J lost 12 bases; unmatched junction nucleotides: 11. CDR3 region: CASTPGGGRWQFF. In DNA form, the CDR3 reads TGTGCCAGCACCCCGGGGGGGGGCCGGTGGCAGTTCTTC.

This clone was seen only once. The chain links TRBV5-1 to TRBJ2-2, with 8 nucleotides matching TRBD1. Germline V lookup: CDR1 SGHRS, CDR2 YFSETQ. The CDR3 contains 16 residues. The trim removed 0 bases at V and 6 bases at J, leaving 7 bases unmatched. CDR3 amino acids: CASSLAQGAGAGELFF. CDR3 sequence (DNA): TGCGCCAGCAGCTTGGCTCAGGGGGCCGGGGCCGGGGAGCTGTTTTTT.

The rearrangement links TRBV5-4 to TRBJ2-7; TRBD1 matches 9 bases. The V segment lost 1 base and the J segment 4 bases; nucleotides outside the gene matches: 3. The CDR3 has 14 residues. Germline CDR1 SGHNT, CDR2 YYREEE (reference sequence). CDR3 DNA sequence: TGTGCCAGCAGCTTGACCGGGACAGGGTACGAGCAGTACTTC. It codes for CASSLTGTGYEQYF.

The rearrangement uses TRBV6-5 and TRBJ2-7, with 13 bases aligning to TRBD2. CDR3 length equals 15 residues. Germline CDR1 is MNHEY and CDR2 is SVGAGI. The V segment lost 2 bases and the J segment 3 bases; nucleotides outside the gene matches: 1. DNA of the CDR3: TGTGCCAGCAGTTACGGACTAGCGGGGGACTACGAGCAGTACTTC. It translates to CASSYGLAGDYEQYF.

V gene TRBV19 combines with J gene TRBJ2-5; D might be TRBD2 (6 bases). The CDR3 has 14 amino acids. Deletions cut 3 bases from V and 1 base from J, with 9 bases between. Per germline, CDR1 LNHDA and CDR2 SQIVND (reference sequence). CDR3 amino acids: CASSMAGSQETQYF. The CDR3 nucleotides are TGTGCCAGTAGTATGGCGGGGAGCCAAGAGACCCAGTACTTC.

The chain has TRBV7-2 and TRBJ2-5; D gene ambiguous. Trimming left V 3 bases short and J 2 bases short, with 7 bases between. The germline gives CDR1 SGHTA, CDR2 FQGNSA. The CDR3 has 13 residues. Here the CDR3 DNA reads TGTGCCAGCAGCTTTAACAGACAAGAGACCCAGTACTTC. This translates into CASSFNRQETQYF. Based on the CDR3 plus reference TRBV7-2 and TRBJ2-5, the full variable domain is GAGVSQSPSNKVTEKGKDVELRCDPISGHTALYWYRQSLGQGLEFLIYFQGNSAPDKSGLPSDRFSAERTGGSVSTLTIQRTQQEDSAVYLCASSFNRQETQYFGPGTRLLVL.